These 32 T cell receptor beta chains came from one sample sequenced in a study of regulatory T cells in long-lasting Graves disease. Libraries of TCR beta came from iRepertoire HTBI primers plus Arm-PCR of CDR3 regions. TCRdb processed the multiplex PCR reads anew with MiXCR; each CDR3 protein has one entry. The sample consists of approximately 460,000 distinct CDR3 sequences, roughly 15% of them appearing once. The time point: newly diagnosed GD, antithyroid drugs for less than 3 months. PBMCs provided the RNA from which the TCR library was made. The sample was also reused in another study, on T cells in Graves' hyperthyroidism and ophthalmopathy.

Source: peripheral blood mononuclear cells (PBMCs), taken at new diagnosis, from a patient treated with antithyroid drugs. The receptor source for this set is a woman aged 25 to 45 with Graves disease.

The V call is TRBV7-9, the J call TRBJ2-1, with D possibly called TRBD1 or TRBD2 (5 bases each). Germline values: CDR1 SEHNR, CDR2 FQNEAQ (reference sequence). Trimming cost V 5 bases and J 4 bases, with 18 bases left between them. The CDR3 contains 16 residues. CDR3 DNA: TGTGCCAGCAGCCCCGGGGCTCGGCGGAGGTACAATGAGCAGTTCTTC. Its protein product is CASSPGARRRYNEQFF.

V is TRBV4-1 and J is TRBJ2-7, with D uncertain. CDR3 length: 15 residues. Per germline, CDR1 MGHRA and CDR2 YSYEKL. Deletions cut 4 bases from V and 6 bases from J, with 19 bases between. Here the CDR3 reads CASSPQKGPTREQYF. Here the CDR3 DNA reads TGCGCCAGCAGCCCTCAAAAAGGACCCACCCGCGAGCAGTACTTC.

This clonotype was picked up many times. Here the CDR3 DNA reads TGTGCCAGCAGCTTAGGGGGACGGGTGAACACTGAAGCTTTCTTT. Translated: CASSLGGRVNTEAFF. The chain recombines TRBV13 with TRBJ1-1; tentative D call: TRBD1 (5 bases). Germline lookup yields CDR1 PRHDT and CDR2 FYEKMQ (reference sequence). The ends were cut back, 0 bases at V and 0 bases at J, with 8 bases in the middle. There are 15 residues in the CDR3.

A remark on this clonotype: A read error may be the cause here, since a much bigger clone is one base away. V and J are TRBV20-1 and TRBJ2-7, with D possibly TRBD2 on 6 matching bases. The CDR3 is made up of 15 amino acids. Germline loops: CDR1 DFQATT, CDR2 SNEGSKA (reference sequence). This CDR3 reads CSASRAREPSYEPYF. The DNA of the CDR3 is TGCAGTGCGTCCCGGGCGCGGGAACCCTCCTACGAGCCGTACTTC.

This clonotype was observed many times. The chain recombines TRBV2 with TRBJ2-5; 9 bases align to TRBD1. The CDR3 covers 13 residues. Germline values: CDR1 SNHLY, CDR2 FYNNEI. Trimming at V came to 7 bases and at J to 5 bases, leaving 5 bases not matched to a gene. The CDR3 DNA reads as TGTGCCAGCACAGACAGGGGGTCGGAGACCCAGTACTTC. Translation: CASTDRGSETQYF.

V is TRBV10-2 and J is TRBJ1-2, with 7 bases aligning to TRBD1. The CDR3 is 14 residues long. The J segment lost 8 bases and the V segment lost 6 bases, leaving 12 bases of the junction unmatched. Germline CDR1 and CDR2: WSHSY and SAAADI. The CDR3 DNA follows: TGCGCCAGCAGCCGAGGGGGTACAGGGGACGGCTACACCTTC. The encoded protein is CASSRGGTGDGYTF.

The chain employs TRBV6-2 or TRBV6-3 and TRBJ2-2; D is uncertain. The V end was cut by 9 bases, the J end by 1 base, with 12 bases between. This CDR3 contains 14 residues. Germline V gene data show CDR1 as MNHEY and CDR2 as SVGEGT. CDR3: CASFDLGNTGELFF. CDR3 nucleotides: TGTGCCAGTTTCGATTTGGGGAACACCGGGGAGCTGTTTTTT.

As regards this clonotype: A single base separates this from a much larger clone, so it may be a read error. The chain uses TRBV20-1 and TRBJ2-7; 11 bases are a match to TRBD2. In germline, CDR1 is DFQATT, CDR2 SNEGSKA (reference sequence). CDR3 length equals 14 residues. CDR3 region: CSARDTSGSYEPYF. CDR3 coding DNA: TGCAGTGCTAGAGACACTAGCGGGAGCTACGAGCCGTACTTC.

The chain couples TRBV20-1 to TRBJ2-1, with 11 bases lining up with TRBD2. CDR1 is DFQATT, CDR2 SNEGSKA, per germline (reference sequence). V lost 6 bases to trimming and J lost 7 bases; unmatched junction nucleotides: 8. The CDR3 covers 14 residues. The CDR3 nucleotides are TGCAGTGCGCTTAGCGGGAGGGCCGGTAATGAGCAGTTCTTC. The encoded protein is CSALSGRAGNEQFF.

Ten or more counts support this clonotype. The V gene is TRBV3-1, the J gene TRBJ2-1; D might be TRBD1 or TRBD2, each matching 7 bases. This CDR3 contains 12 residues. V was pared by 2 bases and J by 10 bases, with 9 bases between. Per germline, CDR1 LGHDT and CDR2 YNNKEL (reference sequence). The CDR3 DNA follows: TGTGCCAGCAGCCAACAGGGGGGGGAGCAGTTCTTC. Translation: CASSQQGGEQFF.

The chain has TRBV2 and TRBJ2-7; D not certain. V was cut by 5 bases and J by 3 bases, with 8 bases left in between. Germline CDR1 is SNHLY and CDR2 is FYNNEI. The CDR3 has 12 residues. The CDR3 DNA follows: TGTGCCAGCAGTCGAGTGGGCTACGAGCAGTACTTC. Protein: CASSRVGYEQYF. The entire variable domain, with the rest obtained from reference TRBV2 and TRBJ2-7, is as follows: EPEVTQTPSHQVTQMGQEVILRCVPISNHLYFYWYRQILGQKVEFLVSFYNNEISEKSEIFDDQFSVERPDGSNFTLKIRSTKLEDSAMYFCASSRVGYEQYFGPGTRLTVT.

There are many counts of this clonotype. This chain uses TRBV28 with TRBJ2-7, with 8 bases that match TRBD1. The CDR3 loop spans 16 amino acids. Germline CDR1 and CDR2: MDHEN and SYDVKM. V lost 0 bases, J lost 3 bases, and 7 bases stayed unmatched. CDR3 coding DNA: TGTGCCAGCAGTTTATGGACCGGGACAGGAGTCTACGAGCAGTACTTC. Translated: CASSLWTGTGVYEQYF.

This clonotype was observed at least ten times. The J gene is TRBJ2-7, the V gene TRBV27; D is undetermined. V was trimmed by 2 bases and J by 8 bases, leaving 16 bases between them. This CDR3 has 14 residues. The germline V gene has CDR1 MNHEY and CDR2 SMNVEV (reference sequence). CDR3 protein: CASSLGTVPSQQYF. The DNA of the CDR3 is TGTGCCAGCAGTTTAGGAACAGTCCCATCTCAGCAGTACTTC.

The sample holds many counts of this clonotype. The CDR3 nucleotides read TGTGCCAGCAGTTCCCCCGGGGGAACAAGGGGCTACAATGAGCAGTTCTTC. Protein sequence: CASSSPGGTRGYNEQFF. J is TRBJ2-1 and V is TRBV28, with TRBD2 as a possible D gene (6 bases). Trimming pared 4 bases from V and 3 bases from J, leaving 19 bases between. CDR1 MDHEN and CDR2 SYDVKM come from the germline V gene. CDR3 length: 17 amino acids.

This clonotype was seen a handful of times. At one end, the junction sequence differs from germline, possibly due to a read error. The genes are TRBV29-1 and TRBJ1-3, with a tentative D call TRBD1 (6 bases). The CDR3 runs to 16 residues. From germline, CDR1 is SQVTM and CDR2 ANQGSEA. Here the CDR3 reads CSVEAPGAPVGNTIYF. The DNA of the CDR3 is TGCAGCGTAGAAGCCCCGGGGGCGCCGGTTGGAAACACCATATATTTT.

This clonotype has at least ten counts. The J gene is TRBJ1-5, the V gene TRBV12-3 or TRBV12-4; maybe TRBD1 (6 bases). This CDR3 has 16 residues. V was cut by 5 bases and J by 0 bases, with 14 bases left in between. The chain's CDR3 is CASSQGSGDSNQPQHF. CDR3 nucleotides: TGTGCCAGCAGTCAAGGATCAGGGGATAGCAATCAGCCCCAGCATTTT.

This clonotype has just a few counts. The J gene is TRBJ1-1, the V gene TRBV4-3; D perhaps matches TRBD1 (5 bases). Per germline, CDR1 LGHNA and CDR2 YSLEER. The CDR3 has 15 amino acids. The V gene lost 2 bases and the J gene lost 4 bases, with 14 bases spanning the gap. CDR3: CASSQPGRGSTEAFF. The CDR3 coding sequence is TGCGCCAGCAGCCAACCCGGACGGGGGAGCACTGAAGCTTTCTTT.

The chain carries TRBV27 and TRBJ2-3; TRBD1 or TRBD2 may be the D gene (6 bases each). V dropped 2 bases and J dropped 5 bases, with 20 bases sitting between them. The CDR3 loop spans 17 amino acids. CDR1 and CDR2 from the germline V gene are MNHEY and SMNVEV (reference sequence). The CDR3 DNA reads TGTGCCAGCAGTTTAGGAGAGCGACCCGGGGGCGGAGATACGCAGTATTTT. Residues: CASSLGERPGGGDTQYF.

V and J are TRBV9 and TRBJ2-7; the D is unclear. Between the trimmed V and J ends, which lost 3 bases and 5 bases, there was a span of 6 bases. The V gene's germline CDR1 is SGDLS and CDR2 YYNGEE. The CDR3 sequence is 11 residues long. The CDR3 protein is CASSASDEQYF. The DNA of the CDR3 is TGTGCCAGCAGCGCGAGCGACGAGCAGTACTTC.

The V call is TRBV19, the J call TRBJ2-7, with D perhaps matching TRBD2 (5 bases). From germline, CDR1 is LNHDA and CDR2 SQIVND (reference sequence). The CDR3 spans 14 residues. V lost 6 bases and J lost 0, with 12 bases in between. This chain's CDR3 is CASSGLDSSYEQYF. Written as DNA, the CDR3 is TGTGCCAGTAGCGGACTGGATAGCTCCTACGAGCAGTACTTC. Drawing the rest from reference TRBV19 and TRBJ2-7, the complete variable domain is DGGITQSPKYLFRKEGQNVTLSCEQNLNHDAMYWYRQDPGQGLRLIYYSQIVNDFQKGDIAEGYSVSREKKESFPLTVTSAQKNPTAFYLCASSGLDSSYEQYFGPGTRLTVT.

Points on this clonotype: A read error may be the cause here, since a much bigger clone is one base away. The chain couples TRBV7-2 to TRBJ2-7; 11 bases are shared with TRBD2. The CDR3 sequence is 15 residues long. Germline loops: CDR1 SGHTA, CDR2 FQGNSA. V lost 7 bases, J lost 4 bases, and 9 bases stayed unmatched. The CDR3 reads CASIYVRTSGYEQYF. The DNA of the CDR3 is TGTGCCAGCATCTATGTGAGGACTAGCGGGTACGAGCAGTACTTC.

This clonotype was picked up a small number of times. The rearrangement joins TRBV12-3 or TRBV12-4 to TRBJ2-1; D ambiguous. The CDR3 has 15 amino acids. Trimming shortened V by 8 bases and J by 6 bases, and 20 bases separated the two germline ends. CDR3 nucleotides: TGTGCCAGCTGTCCCCCCGCCAGACCGGGCAATGAGCAGTTCTTC. This sequence encodes CASCPPARPGNEQFF.

About this clonotype: Compared with germline, one end of the junction differs, possibly owing to a read error. This sequence joins TRBV27 and TRBJ1-2, with TRBD1 matching over 9 bases. CDR1 MNHEY and CDR2 SMNVEV come from the germline V gene (reference sequence). This CDR3 is 15 amino acids long. The CDR3 region has the DNA TGTGCCAGCAGTGCCGGGACAGGGAATCTCTATGGCTGCACCTTC. It encodes CASSAGTGNLYGCTF.

This clonotype was seen many times. J is TRBJ1-1 and V is TRBV20-1, with 7 bases that match TRBD1. The germline V gene encodes CDR1 DFQATT and CDR2 SNEGSKA (reference sequence). CDR3 size: 13 residues. J was trimmed by 11 bases and V by 7 bases; bases with no gene match: 16. The CDR3 here is CSVSGTVNAGAFF. DNA of the CDR3: TGCAGTGTTTCCGGGACAGTCAACGCGGGGGCTTTCTTT.

V usage is TRBV18 and J usage is TRBJ2-7; D possibly matches TRBD1 or TRBD2 (7 bases each). The CDR3 length is 16 residues. CDR1 and CDR2 (germline): KGHSH, LQKENI. Trimming removed 0 bases from V and 2 bases from J, with 14 bases in between. The CDR3 here is CASSPPLQGGTYEQYF. In DNA, the CDR3 is TGTGCCAGCTCACCACCATTGCAGGGGGGGACCTACGAGCAGTACTTC.

This clonotype was observed many times. The gene calls are TRBV7-9 and TRBJ1-1; D ambiguous. Deletions cut 3 bases from V and 4 bases from J, with 6 bases between. The CDR3 is made up of 12 amino acids. CDR1 and CDR2 (germline): SEHNR, FQNEAQ (reference sequence). CDR3 sequence: CASSLSSTEAFF. The CDR3 DNA reads TGTGCCAGCAGCTTGTCTAGCACTGAAGCTTTCTTT.

This clonotype was recorded at least ten times. V gene TRBV12-3 or TRBV12-4 combines with J gene TRBJ2-3, with D possibly matching TRBD1 (6 bases). V lost 4 bases, J lost 6 bases, and 14 bases lay in between. The CDR3 sequence is 14 residues long. The CDR3 region is CASSSDRPRDTQYF. The CDR3 DNA is TGTGCCAGCAGTTCGGACAGACCGAGGGATACGCAGTATTTT.

This clonotype showed up many times. In nucleotides, the CDR3 is TGTGCCAGCAGCTTAGTCAATTGGGATGAGCAGTTCTTC. Encoded protein: CASSLVNWDEQFF. The chain uses TRBV7-2 and TRBJ2-1; no clear D. Germline V gene lookup returns CDR1 SGHTA and CDR2 FQGNSA. The CDR3 sequence is 13 residues long. Trimming pared 1 base from V and 8 bases from J, leaving 9 bases between.

Ten or more counts support this clonotype. The chain couples TRBV6-1 to TRBJ2-1; D tentatively fits TRBD1 or TRBD2 (6 bases each). There are 13 residues in the CDR3. Trimming took off 7 bases at V and 5 bases at J, with 12 bases between the two ends. The germline gives CDR1 MNHNS, CDR2 SASEGT. The CDR3 DNA is TGTGCCAGCATCAAAAGGGGGGACAATGAGCAGTTCTTC. Its translation is CASIKRGDNEQFF.

This clonotype was detected ten times or more. The chain carries TRBV2 and TRBJ2-5, with a tentative D call TRBD1 (5 bases). There are 14 residues in the CDR3. Trimming removed 3 bases at V and 2 bases at J, with 10 bases between. Per germline, CDR1 SNHLY and CDR2 FYNNEI. The CDR3 protein is CASSDRARQETQYF. CDR3 nucleotides: TGTGCCAGCAGTGACAGGGCGAGACAAGAGACCCAGTACTTC.

This clonotype has a count of ten or more. CDR3: CAWRVRGSYNEQFF. The CDR3 coding sequence is TGTGCCTGGAGAGTGAGGGGATCCTACAATGAGCAGTTCTTC. The V gene is TRBV30, the J gene TRBJ2-1, with D perhaps being TRBD1 or TRBD2 (5 bases each). CDR1 is GTSNPN and CDR2 is SVGIG in the germline V gene (reference sequence). This CDR3 has 14 residues. Trimming removed 3 bases at V and 1 base at J, with 10 bases between.

In this sample, this clonotype turned up many times. V usage is TRBV7-2 and J usage is TRBJ2-7, with D possibly matching TRBD2 (6 bases). V dropped 5 bases and J dropped 0 bases, with 14 bases sitting between them. Looked up from germline, CDR1 is SGHTA and CDR2 is FQGNSA. The length of the CDR3 is 15 residues. In nucleotides, the CDR3 is TGTGCCAGCAGCCCCTGGGGCGGGATCTCCTACGAGCAGTACTTC. It specifies CASSPWGGISYEQYF.